Following are 15 T cell receptor beta chains from one sample sequenced in a study of beta chain features in type 1 diabetes. All of the isolated RNA was reverse transcribed, so expressed TCRB transcripts were sequenced. Clones were sequenced by immunoSEQ multiplex PCR, and TCRdb holds only the in-frame ones, with some missing. Of approximately 330,000 clones in the sample, approximately 11% are singletons; the top ten hold more than 0.015%. The sequencing input was naive CD4+ T cells from blood. These TCRs come from a woman aged 25-40 years in good health.

This clone came up a few times. The chain employs TRBV5-1 and TRBJ2-7; D is perhaps TRBD2 (6 bases). Germline CDR1 is SGHRS and CDR2 is YFSETQ. The CDR3 has 14 residues. Trimming took off 2 bases at V and 2 bases at J, with 11 bases between the two ends. CDR3 residues: CASSFGTGAYEQYF. The CDR3 region has the DNA TGCGCCAGCAGCTTCGGGACGGGAGCCTACGAGCAGTACTTC. Full variable domain (missing parts from reference TRBV5-1 and TRBJ2-7): KAGVTQTPRYLIKTRGQQVTLSCSPISGHRSVSWYQQTPGQGLQFLFEYFSETQRNKGNFPGRFSGRQFSNSRSEMNVSTLELGDSALYLCASSFGTGAYEQYFGPGTRLTVT.

The genes are TRBV7-2 and TRBJ2-5, with 10 positions matching TRBD1. V lost 3 bases and J lost 6; bases outside the gene matches: 7. The length of the CDR3 is 15 residues. Germline V gene lookup returns CDR1 SGHTA and CDR2 FQGNSA. The CDR3 bases are TGTGCCAGCAGCTTCCCCCCGGGACAGGGGCAGACCCAGTACTTC. Protein: CASSFPPGQGQTQYF.

This chain connects TRBV28 to TRBJ2-7, with a weak D call TRBD1 (6 bases). Trimming removed 5 bases at V and 2 bases at J, with 13 bases between. The germline CDR1 and CDR2 sequences are MDHEN and SYDVKM. CDR3 length: 14 amino acids. CDR3 DNA: TGTGCCAGCAGTACCAACAGGGAGACCTACGAGCAGTACTTC. Translating it yields CASSTNRETYEQYF.

This clone was recorded a few times. V is TRBV5-4 and J is TRBJ2-5; no clear D. This CDR3 is built from 15 residues. Per germline, CDR1 SGHNT and CDR2 YYREEE (reference sequence). V lost 0 bases and J lost 2, with 11 bases in between. CDR3 region: CASSLGVARQETQYF. The CDR3 bases are TGTGCCAGCAGCTTGGGAGTAGCAAGACAAGAGACCCAGTACTTC.

This clone showed up just a few times. This sequence joins TRBV5-1 and TRBJ2-2; 10 bases are shared with TRBD1. V shed 5 bases, J shed 6 bases, and the junction held 10 bases outside the gene matches. The CDR3 runs 16 residues. Germline CDR1 is SGHRS and CDR2 is YFSETQ. For the CDR3, the DNA is TGCGCCAGCAGAGTCGCCGGACAGGGGGTCGCCGGGGAGCTGTTTTTT. Protein sequence: CASRVAGQGVAGELFF. The whole variable domain, remainder taken from reference TRBV5-1 and TRBJ2-2, is KAGVTQTPRYLIKTRGQQVTLSCSPISGHRSVSWYQQTPGQGLQFLFEYFSETQRNKGNFPGRFSGRQFSNSRSEMNVSTLELGDSALYLCASRVAGQGVAGELFFGEGSRLTVL.

The table lists this clone with a few counts. The chain has TRBV28 and TRBJ2-1, with TRBD2 matching over 7 bases. V gave up 7 bases and J gave up 0 bases; unmatched junction bases: 6. CDR1 and CDR2 (germline): MDHEN, SYDVKM. This CDR3 is 15 amino acids long. CDR3 in amino acids: CASNNRGGSYNEQFF. The CDR3 coding sequence is TGTGCCAGCAACAATCGCGGGGGCTCCTACAATGAGCAGTTCTTC.

This clone occurred many times. The chain joins TRBV29-1 to TRBJ2-7; D uncertain. This CDR3 contains 11 residues. Germline V CDR1 and CDR2: SQVTM, ANQGSEA. The V end lost 3 bases, the J end lost 0 bases, and 3 bases lay between the germline ends. CDR3 amino acids: CSVDSSYEQYF. CDR3 coding DNA: TGCAGCGTTGACAGCTCCTACGAGCAGTACTTC.

This clone was recorded a few times. This chain uses TRBV5-1 with TRBJ1-5; D possibly corresponds to TRBD1 (6 bases). Trimming cost V 2 bases and J 4 bases, with 13 bases left between them. The CDR3 is 15 residues long. The germline gives CDR1 SGHRS, CDR2 YFSETQ. This chain's CDR3 is CASSLNGQSNQPQHF. The CDR3 DNA reads TGCGCCAGCAGCTTAAACGGACAGAGTAATCAGCCCCAGCATTTT.

The V and J genes are TRBV29-1 and TRBJ2-2; 14 bases map to TRBD2. From germline, CDR1 is SQVTM and CDR2 ANQGSEA. CDR3 length: 21 residues. V shed 0 bases, J shed 6 bases, and the junction held 18 bases outside the gene matches. The CDR3 DNA reads as TGCAGCGTTGAAGAGAAGTCTCCGGGACTAGCGGGAGAGTGGGGCGCCGGGGAGCTGTTTTTT. Its protein is CSVEEKSPGLAGEWGAGELFF.

V gene TRBV18 combines with J gene TRBJ1-1; D may be TRBD1 (5 bases). The CDR3 loop spans 16 amino acids. From germline, CDR1 is KGHSH and CDR2 LQKENI. V gave up 8 bases and J gave up 1 base, with 20 bases separating them. This CDR3 reads CASPSIQRGTNTEAFF. CDR3 in DNA: TGTGCCAGCCCGTCGATCCAGCGGGGGACGAACACTGAAGCTTTCTTT. Drawing the rest from reference TRBV18 and TRBJ1-1, the complete variable domain is NAGVMQNPRHLVRRRGQEARLRCSPMKGHSHVYWYRQLPEEGLKFMVYLQKENIIDESGMPKERFSAEFPKEGPSILRIQQVVRGDSAAYFCASPSIQRGTNTEAFFGQGTRLTVV.

This clone was seen a handful of times. The V call is TRBV28, the J call TRBJ2-7; no definite D call. Looked up from germline, CDR1 is MDHEN and CDR2 is SYDVKM. The length of the CDR3 is 17 residues. Trimming pared 7 bases from V and 0 bases from J, leaving 22 bases between. CDR3 in DNA: TGTGCCAGCACCTTGACTCGAGGAACATCGATCTCCTACGAGCAGTACTTC. As protein: CASTLTRGTSISYEQYF.

This chain connects TRBV5-1 to TRBJ2-5, with D hard to call. The V end lost 2 bases, the J end lost 0 bases, and 5 bases lay between the germline ends. Germline V gene lookup returns CDR1 SGHRS and CDR2 YFSETQ. The CDR3 covers 13 residues. The CDR3 sequence is CASSFSYQETQYF. Here the CDR3 DNA reads TGCGCCAGCAGCTTCTCCTACCAAGAGACCCAGTACTTC.

There are a few counts of this clone. Here the CDR3 DNA reads TGTGCCAGTAGTACACGACAGACCACCCAAGAGACCCAGTACTTC. This encodes CASSTRQTTQETQYF. The chain is built from TRBV19 and TRBJ2-5; D may be TRBD1 (5 bases). CDR3 length: 15 amino acids. The germline V and J ends were trimmed by 4 bases and 1 base, with 13 bases remaining between them. Germline V gives CDR1 LNHDA, CDR2 SQIVND (reference sequence).

The genes are TRBV27 and TRBJ2-4, with 7 bases fitting TRBD1. Germline CDR1 and CDR2: MNHEY and SMNVEV (reference sequence). This CDR3 spans 17 amino acids. Trimming removed 5 bases from V and 3 bases from J; junction bases left unmatched: 13. DNA for the CDR3: TGTGCCAGCAGTCCAAAGCCGACAGGGCTAGGCAAAAACATTCAGTACTTC. Translating it yields CASSPKPTGLGKNIQYF.

The chain recombines TRBV30 with TRBJ2-3; TRBD2 is a possible D gene (5 bases). The germline V and J ends were trimmed by 0 bases and 7 bases, with 11 bases remaining between them. This CDR3 has 13 amino acids. In germline, CDR1 is GTSNPN, CDR2 SVGIG (reference sequence). The CDR3 DNA follows: TGTGCCTGGAGTGTTCTAGCTCTGAATACGCAGTATTTT. Protein product: CAWSVLALNTQYF. The variable domain in full, with the rest retrieved from reference TRBV30 and TRBJ2-3, is SQTIHQWPATLVQPVGSPLSLECTVEGTSNPNLYWYRQAAGRGLQLLFYSVGIGQISSEVPQNLSASRPQDRQFILSSKKLLLSDSGFYLCAWSVLALNTQYFGPGTRLTVL.